A single sample is the source of the 12 T cell receptor beta chains below, sequenced in a study of cytomegalovirus exposure and HLA in healthy donors. The data were produced by immunoSEQ multiplex PCR, yet TCRdb's version contains in-frame clones alone and is incomplete. The repertoire consists of about 280,000 clones, with roughly 85% occurring once and the leading ten covering about 1%. Sequencing was performed on PBMCs. These receptors all stem from a woman aged 18 to 35 in good health and CMV-seronegative.

The V call is TRBV28, the J call TRBJ2-7; 7 nucleotides agree with TRBD2. CDR1 is MDHEN, CDR2 SYDVKM, per germline. This CDR3 spans 18 amino acids. The V and J ends lost 5 bases and 6 bases, in that order; junction bases with no gene match: 22. The CDR3 DNA reads TGTGCCAGCAGTCTCAACCACGGACGCGCCGGACTAGGTAGCGAGCAGTACTTC. It codes for CASSLNHGRAGLGSEQYF.

This clone was seen only a few times. The chain has TRBV11-2 and TRBJ2-2; perhaps TRBD1 as D (6 bases). Germline loops: CDR1 SGHAT, CDR2 FQNNGV. Trimming took off 5 bases at V and 5 bases at J, with 18 bases between the two ends. The length of the CDR3 is 16 residues. The CDR3 reads CASSDRTLGGTGELFF. The CDR3, as DNA: TGTGCCAGCAGCGACAGGACCCTCGGTGGAACCGGGGAGCTGTTTTTT.

The rearrangement links TRBV13 to TRBJ2-5, with a possible D match to TRBD1 (5 bases). V shed 1 base and J shed 5 bases, with 14 bases lying between them. The CDR3 is 15 residues long. Germline CDR1 and CDR2: PRHDT and FYEKMQ (reference sequence). In DNA, the CDR3 is TGTGCCAGCAGCTTAGATCGGCAGGGAATGGAGACCCAGTACTTC. It codes for CASSLDRQGMETQYF. Using reference TRBV13 and TRBJ2-5 for the parts outside the CDR3, the full variable domain is AAGVIQSPRHLIKEKRETATLKCYPIPRHDTVYWYQQGPGQDPQFLISFYEKMQSDKGSIPDRFSAQQFSDYHSELNMSSLELGDSALYFCASSLDRQGMETQYFGPGTRLLVL.

This rearrangement joins TRBV7-9 to TRBJ1-2; maybe TRBD1 (5 bases). Germline CDR1 is SEHNR and CDR2 is FQNEAQ (reference sequence). The CDR3 has 16 residues. V was shortened by 1 base and J by 4 bases, with 16 bases between the two germline ends. The CDR3 nucleotides read TGTGCCAGCAGCTTAGAGACGTGGCAGGGTGGCTATGGCTACACCTTC. Protein sequence: CASSLETWQGGYGYTF. The entire variable domain, with the rest obtained from reference TRBV7-9 and TRBJ1-2, is as follows: DTGVSQNPRHKITKRGQNVTFRCDPISEHNRLYWYRQTLGQGPEFLTYFQNEAQLEKSRLLSDRFSAERPKGSFSTLEIQRTEQGDSAMYLCASSLETWQGGYGYTFGSGTRLTVV.

This clone was picked up a small number of times. This sequence joins TRBV7-2 and TRBJ2-7; tentative D call: TRBD1 (6 bases). Germline V lookup: CDR1 SGHTA, CDR2 FQGNSA. Trimming pared 5 bases from V and 3 bases from J, leaving 17 bases between. The CDR3 sequence is 15 residues long. CDR3 bases: TGTGCCAGCAGCCTCCGGGACACAAACCTCTACGAGCAGTACTTC. It specifies CASSLRDTNLYEQYF.

The V gene is TRBV28, the J gene TRBJ2-7, with TRBD1 matching over 10 bases. The CDR3 contains 13 residues. CDR1 is MDHEN and CDR2 is SYDVKM in the germline V gene. V dropped 6 bases and J dropped 12; count of bases not matched to a gene: 11. The CDR3 nucleotides read TGTGCCAGCAGGCTGGGGACAGGGGCGGGCTGGTACTTC. Its protein product is CASRLGTGAGWYF.

This clone occurred once. The chain joins TRBV2 to TRBJ2-5; 8 bases agree with TRBD2. After removal of 5 bases from V and 4 bases from J, the junction contained 9 bases not matched to a gene. CDR3 length equals 15 residues. Germline loops: CDR1 SNHLY, CDR2 FYNNEI. CDR3 nucleotides: TGTGCCAGCAGTCCCCTGAGCGGGGGAAGAGAGACCCAGTACTTC. As protein: CASSPLSGGRETQYF.

This rearrangement joins TRBV6-5 to TRBJ1-5; maybe TRBD1 (5 bases). This CDR3 is built from 13 residues. V was shortened by 7 bases and J by 0 bases, with 7 bases between the two germline ends. Germline V gene lookup returns CDR1 MNHEY and CDR2 SVGAGI. The DNA for the CDR3 is TGTGCCAGCAAGGGGTATAGCAATCAGCCCCAGCATTTT. It codes for CASKGYSNQPQHF.

The rearrangement uses TRBV18 and TRBJ1-1; 8 bases line up with TRBD1. After removal of 3 bases from V and 5 bases from J, the junction contained 5 bases not matched to a gene. This CDR3 is 14 amino acids long. Germline V gene sequence: CDR1 KGHSH, CDR2 LQKENI. The chain's CDR3 is CASSPYTGGTEAFF. The CDR3 DNA reads TGTGCCAGCTCACCGTACACAGGGGGAACTGAAGCTTTCTTT.

This clone showed up just once. The chain links TRBV10-1 to TRBJ2-7; possibly TRBD1 for D (5 bases). The CDR3 is 16 amino acids. Trimming took 0 bases from V and 6 from J, leaving 18 bases between them. Germline loops: CDR1 WNHNN, CDR2 SYGVQD (reference sequence). CDR3 in DNA: TGCGCCAGCAGTGAGTCTTTTGGCAGGGCAGCAGGCGAGCAGTACTTC. Translated, it gives CASSESFGRAAGEQYF.

The chain joins TRBV20-1 to TRBJ1-1, with D unresolved. Germline lookup yields CDR1 DFQATT and CDR2 SNEGSKA (reference sequence). The V and J ends lost 2 bases and 8 bases respectively, with 6 bases between them. CDR3 length: 10 residues. The CDR3 coding sequence is TGCAGTGCTAGAAACAGAGAAGCTTTCTTT. Protein product: CSARNREAFF.

The chain recombines TRBV11-3 with TRBJ2-3; TRBD2 is a possible D gene (7 bases). Trimming shortened V by 5 bases and J by 0 bases, and 15 bases separated the two germline ends. Germline loops: CDR1 SGHNT, CDR2 YENEEA. This CDR3 spans 16 amino acids. Here the CDR3 DNA reads TGTGCCAGCAGCGGGGGGCTAGCGGATAGCACAGATACGCAGTATTTT. This translates into CASSGGLADSTDTQYF.